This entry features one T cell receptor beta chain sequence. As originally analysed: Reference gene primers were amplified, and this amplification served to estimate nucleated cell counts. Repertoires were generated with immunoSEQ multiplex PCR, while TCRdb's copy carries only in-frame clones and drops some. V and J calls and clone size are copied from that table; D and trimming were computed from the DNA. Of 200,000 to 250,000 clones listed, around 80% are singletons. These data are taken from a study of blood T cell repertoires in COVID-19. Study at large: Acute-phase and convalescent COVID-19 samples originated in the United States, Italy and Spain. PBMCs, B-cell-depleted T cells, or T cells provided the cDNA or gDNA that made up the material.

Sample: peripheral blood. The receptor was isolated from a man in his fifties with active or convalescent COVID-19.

The chain's CDR3 is CASSVGTSGGAGDTQYF. CDR3 DNA sequence: TGTGCCAGCAGTGTAGGGACTAGCGGGGGGGCAGGAGATACGCAGTATTTT. The chain combines TRBV2 with TRBJ2-3; 16 bases are a match to TRBD2. This CDR3 contains 17 residues. The germline V gene has CDR1 SNHLY and CDR2 FYNNEI. The trim removed 4 bases at V and 5 bases at J, leaving 6 bases unmatched.